The present T cell receptor beta chain was sequenced within a study of T cell responses to AZD1222 COVID-19 vaccine. Trimming left V 3 bases short and J 0 bases short, with 13 bases between. The germline CDR1 and CDR2 sequences are LNHDA and SQIVND (reference sequence). This CDR3 has 16 amino acids. Assay: immunoSEQ multiplex PCR; the TCRdb copy retains only in-frame clones and omits some. The sample holds 150,000 to 200,000 clones; approximately 94% are singletons and the top ten take roughly 1.5%. Specimen: peripheral blood, collected 28 days after the second AZD1222 dose. The source of this sequence is an adult who received the AZD1222 COVID-19 vaccine. The rearrangement joins TRBV19 to TRBJ2-3, with D possibly matching TRBD2 (6 bases). The CDR3 reads CASSIRESSSTDTQYF. The CDR3 bases are TGTGCCAGTAGTATCCGGGAGTCCTCAAGCACAGATACGCAGTATTTT.